The 26 T cell receptor beta chains listed next were all sequenced from one sample in a study of CD4 T cells in relation to SARS-CoV-2 and coronaviruses. The assay was immunoSEQ multiplex PCR, and TCRdb's table has in-frame clones only and misses some. The data show approximately 43,000 clones, with 84% seen just once and 1% to 1.5% held by the top ten. For these receptors, no antigen is known. The sample comprised naive CD4+ T cells from PBMCs, cultured in vitro. Subset reported: naive CD4+ T cells isolated by negative enrichment. The receptor source for this set is an adult with COVID-19.

In DNA form, the CDR3 reads TGTGCCAGCTCACGTCCGGTAGGCTCCTACAATGAGCAGTTCTTC. Its protein product is CASSRPVGSYNEQFF. The chain couples TRBV18 to TRBJ2-1; D gene unclear. CDR3 length: 15 residues. V shed 4 bases and J shed 0 bases, with 10 bases lying between them. From germline, CDR1 is KGHSH and CDR2 LQKENI.

The chain uses TRBV9 and TRBJ2-3, with 8 bases identical to TRBD2. The CDR3 runs to 15 residues. After removal of 5 bases from V and 4 bases from J, the junction contained 9 bases not matched to a gene. Germline V gene lookup returns CDR1 SGDLS and CDR2 YYNGEE. Here the CDR3 reads CASSGGLAGADTQYF. CDR3 nucleotide sequence: TGTGCCAGCAGTGGGGGGCTAGCGGGCGCAGATACGCAGTATTTT.

The V call is TRBV4-3, the J call TRBJ2-1; TRBD2 matches at 8 bases. CDR1 is LGHNA and CDR2 is YSLEER in the germline V gene. The CDR3 length is 18 residues. V lost 1 base, J lost 0 bases, and 8 bases stayed unmatched. CDR3 sequence (DNA): TGCGCCAGCAGCCAAGGTTCCACCGGGACTAGCTCCTACAATGAGCAGTTCTTC. Amino acids: CASSQGSTGTSSYNEQFF.

The chain links TRBV5-1 to TRBJ2-2; D is unclear. CDR3 length: 13 amino acids. Trimming took 1 base from V and 6 from J, leaving 7 bases between them. The germline CDR1 and CDR2 sequences are SGHRS and YFSETQ. CDR3 sequence (DNA): TGCGCCAGCAGCTTGCCACAGTCCGGGGAGCTGTTTTTT. It is translated as CASSLPQSGELFF.

The chain has TRBV28 and TRBJ2-7, with TRBD2 matching over 10 bases. The CDR3 runs to 17 residues. J was trimmed by 0 bases and V by 5 bases; bases with no gene match: 10. Germline V gives CDR1 MDHEN, CDR2 SYDVKM. The CDR3 here is CASSPHRLAGVSYEQYF. The DNA for the CDR3 is TGTGCCAGCAGTCCCCACCGCCTAGCGGGAGTCTCCTACGAGCAGTACTTC.

This clone was observed once. This chain uses TRBV7-3 with TRBJ2-3; D may match TRBD1 or TRBD2 (5 bases each). V was pared by 5 bases and J by 1 base, with 13 bases between. From germline, CDR1 is SGHTA and CDR2 FQGTGA. The CDR3 runs 15 residues. Written as DNA, the CDR3 is TGTGCCAGCAGCCGTGCCCGGGACCGCACAGATACGCAGTATTTT. Amino acids: CASSRARDRTDTQYF.

This clone was seen only once. This sequence joins TRBV27 and TRBJ2-1; no definite D call. Trimming took 6 bases from V and 5 from J, leaving 8 bases between them. The CDR3 contains 12 residues. Germline V gene sequence: CDR1 MNHEY, CDR2 SMNVEV (reference sequence). The CDR3 bases are TGTGCCAGCAGGGGGTGGGACAATGAGCAGTTCTTC. Translation gives CASRGWDNEQFF.

The genes are TRBV30 and TRBJ1-5, with D tentatively TRBD1 (6 bases). This CDR3 region has 15 residues. V was clipped by 2 bases and J by 0 bases, with 11 bases between them. Germline V gives CDR1 GTSNPN, CDR2 SVGIG (reference sequence). CDR3 region: CAWSPGQYSNQPQHF. The DNA for the CDR3 is TGTGCCTGGAGTCCCGGACAGTATAGCAATCAGCCCCAGCATTTT.

The gene calls are TRBV9 and TRBJ2-2; 8 positions agree with TRBD1. CDR3 length equals 16 residues. Germline V CDR1 and CDR2: SGDLS, YYNGEE. V dropped 3 bases and J dropped 1; count of bases not matched to a gene: 5. CDR3 residues: CASSARTGLNTGELFF. DNA of the CDR3: TGTGCCAGCAGCGCCCGGACAGGGCTGAACACCGGGGAGCTGTTTTTT.

A single count supports this clone. This chain connects TRBV25-1 to TRBJ2-7; 7 bases are a match to TRBD1. Per germline, CDR1 MGHDK and CDR2 SYGVNS. There are 14 residues in the CDR3. Unmatched junction bases numbered 7, after V lost 3 bases and J lost 5 bases. The CDR3 coding sequence is TGTGCCAGCAGTGACCCGGGGACAGAGGACGAGCAGTACTTC. This encodes CASSDPGTEDEQYF.

The chain links TRBV11-2 to TRBJ2-7; 10 nucleotides match TRBD2. V shed 3 bases, J shed 3 bases, and the junction held 2 bases outside the gene matches. CDR3 length: 14 amino acids. Germline-derived CDR1 and CDR2 are SGHAT and FQNNGV. The CDR3 spells CASSFTSGNYEQYF. The CDR3 nucleotides read TGTGCCAGCAGCTTCACTAGCGGGAACTACGAGCAGTACTTC.

This clone was counted a few times. The chain combines TRBV7-9 with TRBJ1-1; D ambiguous. V dropped 6 bases and J dropped 4 bases, with 15 bases sitting between them. The CDR3 totals 14 residues. Germline V gene data show CDR1 as SEHNR and CDR2 as FQNEAQ (reference sequence). CDR3 sequence (DNA): TGTGCCAGCAGAGGCCACAGAGACTTCACTGAAGCTTTCTTT. It specifies CASRGHRDFTEAFF.

This rearrangement joins TRBV4-3 to TRBJ2-2; 7 positions agree with TRBD1. V lost 5 bases and J lost 3; bases outside the gene matches: 6. The CDR3 covers 15 residues. Germline-derived CDR1 and CDR2 are LGHNA and YSLEER. The CDR3 loop reads CASSNQQGHTGELFF. DNA for the CDR3: TGCGCCAGCAGCAACCAACAGGGGCACACCGGGGAGCTGTTTTTT.

This chain uses TRBV6-5 with TRBJ1-1; no firm D call. This CDR3 has 14 residues. Germline values: CDR1 MNHEY, CDR2 SVGAGI. Trimming stripped 5 bases from V and 8 bases from J, with 18 bases between. The CDR3, as DNA: TGTGCCAGCAGTCGCCCCGCCGCCTGGCCAGAAGCTTTCTTT. Residues: CASSRPAAWPEAFF.

With respect to this clone: The DNA is omitted, as the CDR3 cannot be located on it reliably, and the CDR3 follows TCRdb's listing. V and J are TRBV5-5 and TRBJ1-5; the D call TRBD1 from the table was never checked on the DNA. The CDR3 contains 14 residues when both ends are counted. CDR1 is SGHKS, CDR2 YYEKEE, per germline (reference sequence). This CDR3 is CASSPGTGGLHQHF.

The chain carries TRBV3-1 (or the pseudogene TRBV3-2) and TRBJ2-1; 13 nucleotides match TRBD2. Germline CDR1 LGHDT, CDR2 YNNKEL (reference sequence). The CDR3 extends over 18 amino acids. V lost 1 base to trimming and J lost 12 bases; unmatched junction nucleotides: 15. The CDR3 DNA is TGTGCCAGCAGCCAAGTAAAACGGACTAGCGGGAGTTTTAATCGGCAGTTCTTC. Translated, it gives CASSQVKRTSGSFNRQFF.

The chain recombines TRBV6-5 with TRBJ2-1; 8 bases are shared with TRBD2. J gave up 7 bases and V 7 bases, and 9 bases lay outside the gene matches. The CDR3 length is 14 residues. CDR1 and CDR2 (germline): MNHEY, SVGAGI. As DNA, the CDR3 is TGTGCCAGCACCCGGACTAGCTCTGGTAATGAGCAGTTCTTC. Translating it yields CASTRTSSGNEQFF.

This clone has a handful of counts. This chain links TRBV25-1 with TRBJ1-3; D call uncertain. Trimming pared 7 bases from V and 0 bases from J, leaving 13 bases between. The germline V gene has CDR1 MGHDK and CDR2 SYGVNS. The CDR3 runs 15 residues. DNA of the CDR3: TGTGCCAGCACCAGCCCGATCAGCTCTGGAAACACCATATATTTT. Residues: CASTSPISSGNTIYF.

V gene TRBV9 combines with J gene TRBJ2-2, with 8 positions matching TRBD2. The CDR3 loop spans 17 amino acids. With V trimmed by 0 bases and J by 4 bases, 8 bases remained unmatched. Germline CDR1 reads SGDLS; CDR2 reads YYNGEE. The CDR3 loop is CASSVVYPAGVTGELFF. The CDR3 bases are TGTGCCAGCAGCGTAGTCTATCCAGCGGGAGTCACCGGGGAGCTGTTTTTT.

This chain joins TRBV18 and TRBJ2-1; D is unclear. Trimming shortened V by 4 bases and J by 3 bases, and 13 bases separated the two germline ends. The V gene's germline CDR1 is KGHSH and CDR2 LQKENI. The CDR3 totals 15 residues. The DNA for the CDR3 is TGTGCCAGCTCACATAGCACTACGGGCTACAATGAGCAGTTCTTC. This sequence encodes CASSHSTTGYNEQFF. The variable domain in full, with the rest retrieved from reference TRBV18 and TRBJ2-1, is NAGVMQNPRHLVRRRGQEARLRCSPMKGHSHVYWYRQLPEEGLKFMVYLQKENIIDESGMPKERFSAEFPKEGPSILRIQQVVRGDSAAYFCASSHSTTGYNEQFFGPGTRLTVL.

The chain carries TRBV24-1 and TRBJ2-7; TRBD1 matches 10 bases. The CDR3 consists of 14 residues. Trimming removed 3 bases from V and 6 bases from J; junction bases left unmatched: 4. Germline CDR1 and CDR2: KGHDR and SFDVKD. The CDR3 sequence is CATSDPTGGGEQYF. In nucleotides, the CDR3 is TGTGCCACCAGTGATCCGACAGGGGGCGGCGAGCAGTACTTC.

This chain links TRBV27 with TRBJ1-1, with D possibly being TRBD1 (5 bases). This CDR3 region has 14 residues. The V and J ends lost 0 bases and 10 bases respectively, with 15 bases between them. The germline V gene has CDR1 MNHEY and CDR2 SMNVEV (reference sequence). The CDR3 nucleotides read TGTGCCAGCAGTTTATCGGGGGGAGGGTGGGGAGCTTTCTTT. It is translated as CASSLSGGGWGAFF.

The gene calls are TRBV7-9 and TRBJ1-1; 12 positions agree with TRBD1. CDR3 length equals 18 residues. V lost 5 bases, J lost 1 base, and 11 bases stayed unmatched. Germline-derived CDR1 and CDR2 are SEHNR and FQNEAQ (reference sequence). The CDR3: CASSGGTGGGVKNTEAFF. The CDR3 coding sequence is TGTGCCAGCAGCGGGGGGACAGGGGGCGGGGTAAAGAACACTGAAGCTTTCTTT.

The chain couples TRBV6-2 or TRBV6-3 to TRBJ2-1; 12 bases are shared with TRBD2. CDR3 length equals 18 residues. Germline-derived CDR1 and CDR2 are MNHEY and SVGEGT. After removal of 0 bases from V and 8 bases from J, the junction contained 11 bases not matched to a gene. The CDR3 coding sequence is TGTGCCAGCAGTTACTCGATGGCCCTAGCGGGAGGGCCCGATGAGCAGTTCTTC. It is translated as CASSYSMALAGGPDEQFF.

The V and J genes are TRBV28 and TRBJ2-2; possibly TRBD2 for D (6 bases). CDR3 length: 17 amino acids. The V and J ends lost 4 bases and 6 bases respectively, with 21 bases between them. Germline V gene sequence: CDR1 MDHEN, CDR2 SYDVKM. The DNA for the CDR3 is TGTGCCAGCAGTTATATACGGAGGGCCGAGGTGGCCGGGGAGCTGTTTTTT. This translates into CASSYIRRAEVAGELFF.

The gene calls are TRBV9 and TRBJ1-4, with TRBD1 as a possible D gene (5 bases). Trimming left V 3 bases short and J 1 base short, with 7 bases between. This CDR3 comprises 14 residues. Germline CDR1 is SGDLS and CDR2 is YYNGEE. The CDR3 sequence is CASSGGVTNEKLFF. The CDR3 bases are TGTGCCAGCAGCGGGGGGGTAACTAATGAAAAACTGTTTTTT.